These T cell receptor beta chains were read from a single sample in a study of blood T cell repertoires in COVID-19. Profiling relied on immunoSEQ multiplex PCR, and the TCRdb table lists in-frame clones only, not all of them. There are 330,000 or so clones in the sample; about 90% occur only once, and under 3% lies in the top ten. The sequencing sample was made of PBMCs or T cells enriched from blood (not recorded which). These receptors all stem from a woman between 25 and 40 years old who had recovered from COVID-19. The CDR3 runs from the conserved cysteine through the conserved F or W. Each record gives: CDR3 DNA, CDR3 protein, J gene, D gene, clone size, V gene. A D gene is named only where the DNA matches it firmly. The listing skips clone size in some rows; elsewhere it reads once, few, many or a size class.

cdr3_nt: TGCAGCGTTCCACGGGAATCCTACAATGAGCAGTTCTTC
cdr3_aa: CSVPRESYNEQFF
j_call: TRBJ2-1
d_call: .
clone_size: .
v_call: TRBV29-1

cdr3_nt: TGTGCCAGCAGCTTAACAGCCTACGAGCAGTACTTC
cdr3_aa: CASSLTAYEQYF
j_call: TRBJ2-7
d_call: .
clone_size: once
v_call: TRBV7-9

cdr3_nt: TGTGCCAGTAGTAAAAGGCCTAGCGGGAGCTTCTACGAGCAGTACTTC
cdr3_aa: CASSKRPSGSFYEQYF
j_call: TRBJ2-7
d_call: TRBD2
clone_size: .
v_call: TRBV19

cdr3_nt: TGTGCCAGCAGTGTCGGACAGCTGAACACTGAAGCTTTCTTT
cdr3_aa: CASSVGQLNTEAFF
j_call: TRBJ1-1
d_call: .
clone_size: .
v_call: TRBV2

cdr3_nt: TGTGCCAGCAGTGCCTCCTTTAACACCGGGGAGCTGTTTTTT
cdr3_aa: CASSASFNTGELFF
j_call: TRBJ2-2
d_call: .
clone_size: once
v_call: TRBV2

cdr3_nt: TGTGCCAGCAGTGAACGCTACGAGCAGTACTTC
cdr3_aa: CASSERYEQYF
j_call: TRBJ2-7
d_call: .
clone_size: .
v_call: TRBV2

cdr3_nt: TGTGCCAGCATAACTAGCGGAGTGCCCTACGAGCAGTACTTC
cdr3_aa: CASITSGVPYEQYF
j_call: TRBJ2-7
d_call: TRBD2
clone_size: .
v_call: TRBV28

cdr3_nt: TGTGCCAGCAGCGTAGACAGCAGCTCCTACGAGCAGTACTTC
cdr3_aa: CASSVDSSSYEQYF
j_call: TRBJ2-7
d_call: .
clone_size: .
v_call: TRBV6-5

cdr3_nt: TGTGCCAGCACCCCATTCGGGGGTCTAACCTACGAGCAGTACTTC
cdr3_aa: CASTPFGGLTYEQYF
j_call: TRBJ2-7
d_call: .
clone_size: once
v_call: TRBV2

cdr3_nt: TGTGCCAGCAGTTCTAGCGCTTCGAACTCCTACGAGCAGTACTTC
cdr3_aa: CASSSSASNSYEQYF
j_call: TRBJ2-7
d_call: .
clone_size: .
v_call: TRBV28

cdr3_nt: TGTGCCAGCAGCTTGCGGGACACCTTTATACTACAGTATTTT
cdr3_aa: CASSLRDTFILQYF
j_call: TRBJ2-3
d_call: .
clone_size: .
v_call: TRBV5-6

cdr3_nt: TGTGCCAGTAGTATATCTCTGAACACTGAAGCTTTCTTT
cdr3_aa: CASSISLNTEAFF
j_call: TRBJ1-1
d_call: .
clone_size: few
v_call: TRBV19

cdr3_nt: TGTGCCAGCAGGAATGAGGGTATGGGCAACTATGGCTACACCTTC
cdr3_aa: CASRNEGMGNYGYTF
j_call: TRBJ1-2
d_call: .
clone_size: .
v_call: TRBV6-5

cdr3_nt: TGTGCCAGCCGTACAGGGTCTAGCTATGGCTACACCTTC
cdr3_aa: CASRTGSSYGYTF
j_call: TRBJ1-2
d_call: .
clone_size: .
v_call: TRBV2

cdr3_nt: TGTGCCAGCAGTTTCATACACGGACTCTACTTC
cdr3_aa: CASSFIHGLYF
j_call: TRBJ2-7
d_call: .
clone_size: .
v_call: TRBV28

cdr3_nt: TGTGCCAGCAGCCCCCAACTAGCGGCAAACTACGAGCAGTACTTC
cdr3_aa: CASSPQLAANYEQYF
j_call: TRBJ2-7
d_call: TRBD2
clone_size: .
v_call: TRBV9

cdr3_nt: TGTGCCAGCAGCTTGGGATCAGGGGGATATAATTCACCCCTCCACTTT
cdr3_aa: CASSLGSGGYNSPLHF
j_call: TRBJ1-6
d_call: TRBD1
clone_size: .
v_call: TRBV5-4

cdr3_nt: TGTGCCAGCAGCGACCAGAGTACAGGGGGGGTAGGCTATGGCTACACCTTC
cdr3_aa: CASSDQSTGGVGYGYTF
j_call: TRBJ1-2
d_call: TRBD1
clone_size: .
v_call: TRBV28

cdr3_nt: TGTGCCAGCAGTCCCTCTCAAGGGGACAATCAGCCCCAGCATTTT
cdr3_aa: CASSPSQGDNQPQHF
j_call: TRBJ1-5
d_call: .
clone_size: .
v_call: TRBV28

cdr3_nt: TGTGCCAGTAGTGCTACCAGGCCTCGGGGAGGGGAAAAACTGTTTTTT
cdr3_aa: CASSATRPRGGEKLFF
j_call: TRBJ1-4
d_call: .
clone_size: few
v_call: TRBV19

cdr3_nt: TGTGCCAGCAGCGCAGATCTGGGTCGGGCCCAGCATTTT
cdr3_aa: CASSADLGRAQHF
j_call: TRBJ1-5
d_call: .
clone_size: .
v_call: TRBV2

cdr3_nt: TGTGCCAGCTCACCACTCGATGAGCAGTTCTTC
cdr3_aa: CASSPLDEQFF
j_call: TRBJ2-1
d_call: .
clone_size: .
v_call: TRBV18

cdr3_nt: TGTGCCTGGAGCGATGGACAGGGAACCTACGAGCAGTACTTC
cdr3_aa: CAWSDGQGTYEQYF
j_call: TRBJ2-7
d_call: TRBD1
clone_size: .
v_call: TRBV30

cdr3_nt: TGTGCCAGCAGTGCGGGGAGGACTGAAGCTTTCTTT
cdr3_aa: CASSAGRTEAFF
j_call: TRBJ1-1
d_call: .
clone_size: .
v_call: TRBV11-2

cdr3_nt: TGTGCCAGCAGCCGCACAGGGGGTGTCTCCTACGAGCAGTACTTC
cdr3_aa: CASSRTGGVSYEQYF
j_call: TRBJ2-7
d_call: TRBD1
clone_size: .
v_call: TRBV7-9

cdr3_nt: TGTGCCAGCACCTGGGGGCCACAGGGAAACTACGAGCAGTACTTC
cdr3_aa: CASTWGPQGNYEQYF
j_call: TRBJ2-7
d_call: .
clone_size: once
v_call: TRBV28

cdr3_nt: TGTGCCAGCTCACCACCGAACAGCCCCTACGAGCAGTACTTC
cdr3_aa: CASSPPNSPYEQYF
j_call: TRBJ2-7
d_call: .
clone_size: .
v_call: TRBV18

cdr3_nt: TGCGCCAGCAGCTTGGAATGGGTTCAGGGGGTTGGCGAGCAGTACTTC
cdr3_aa: CASSLEWVQGVGEQYF
j_call: TRBJ2-7
d_call: TRBD1
clone_size: .
v_call: TRBV5-1

cdr3_nt: TGCGCCAGCGCAGCGGCAGGGGGGAGTGAGACCCAGTACTTC
cdr3_aa: CASAAAGGSETQYF
j_call: TRBJ2-5
d_call: .
clone_size: .
v_call: TRBV5-1

cdr3_nt: TGTGCCAGTAGTCAGGGGGCTGGAGAGACCCAGTACTTC
cdr3_aa: CASSQGAGETQYF
j_call: TRBJ2-5
d_call: TRBD1
clone_size: .
v_call: TRBV19

cdr3_nt: TGTGCCAGCAGCTTGGGCACTGATGGAAACACCATATATTTT
cdr3_aa: CASSLGTDGNTIYF
j_call: TRBJ1-3
d_call: .
clone_size: few
v_call: TRBV7-9

cdr3_nt: TGTGCCAGCAGCTTACGCCAGGGGCTCGCCTCCTACGAGCAGTACTTC
cdr3_aa: CASSLRQGLASYEQYF
j_call: TRBJ2-7
d_call: .
clone_size: .
v_call: TRBV7-9

cdr3_nt: TGTGCCAGCAGTCTTCCCACTAGCGGGGCTTCCTACGAGCAGTACTTC
cdr3_aa: CASSLPTSGASYEQYF
j_call: TRBJ2-7
d_call: TRBD2
clone_size: once
v_call: TRBV6-6

cdr3_nt: TGTGCCAGTTTAGAGACTAGCGGTTACAATGAGCAGTTCTTC
cdr3_aa: CASLETSGYNEQFF
j_call: TRBJ2-1
d_call: TRBD2
clone_size: .
v_call: TRBV6-5

cdr3_nt: TGTGCCAGCACGGGTGGGGGCGGGCTTAACTCACCCCTCCACTTT
cdr3_aa: CASTGGGGLNSPLHF
j_call: TRBJ1-6
d_call: .
clone_size: .
v_call: TRBV28